This is a list of T cell receptor beta chains from one sample in a study of T cell responses to AZD1222 COVID-19 vaccine. Clones were read by immunoSEQ multiplex PCR, and TCRdb kept only the in-frame ones, dropping some. The data hold about 180,000 clones, with more than 75% observed a single time. The sequenced sample was peripheral blood, obtained 28 days after the second AZD1222 dose. The receptor source for this set is an adult who received the AZD1222 COVID-19 vaccine. CDR3s include the opening cysteine and the closing phenylalanine or tryptophan. The order of the fields is CDR3 DNA, CDR3 protein, V gene, D gene, J gene, CDR3 length, clone size. A D gene is named only where the DNA matches it firmly. The size entry is marked missing in some rows and otherwise reads once, few, many or a size class.

CDR3 DNA: TGTGCCAGCAGCGCCGCCGGGACCCACGCAAACACAGATACGCAGTATTTT
CDR3 protein: CASSAAGTHANTDTQYF
V gene: TRBV5-8
D gene: NA
J gene: TRBJ2-3
CDR3 length: 17
clone size: few

CDR3 DNA: TGCAGTGCTAGTTTCCGGAAAGAGACCCAGTACTTC
CDR3 protein: CSASFRKETQYF
V gene: TRBV20-1
D gene: NA
J gene: TRBJ2-5
CDR3 length: 12
clone size: NA

CDR3 DNA: TGCGCCAGCAGCCAGGAGTGGGGGGAGCAGTACTTC
CDR3 protein: CASSQEWGEQYF
V gene: TRBV4-1
D gene: NA
J gene: TRBJ2-7
CDR3 length: 12
clone size: once

CDR3 DNA: TGTGCCAGCAGCTTTGGTACCTCAAATGAAAAACTGTTTTTT
CDR3 protein: CASSFGTSNEKLFF
V gene: TRBV5-5
D gene: NA
J gene: TRBJ1-4
CDR3 length: 14
clone size: NA

CDR3 DNA: TGTGCCAGCAGTTATATCAGCGGGAGGGCCGATGAGCAGTTCTTC
CDR3 protein: CASSYISGRADEQFF
V gene: TRBV27
D gene: TRBD2
J gene: TRBJ2-1
CDR3 length: 15
clone size: NA

CDR3 DNA: TGTGCCAGCAGCTCGGGACAGAACTCTGGGGCCAACGTCCTGACTTTC
CDR3 protein: CASSSGQNSGANVLTF
V gene: TRBV7-2
D gene: TRBD1
J gene: TRBJ2-6
CDR3 length: 16
clone size: few

CDR3 DNA: TGTGCCAGCAGATCAGGGAGCAATGGCTACACCTTC
CDR3 protein: CASRSGSNGYTF
V gene: TRBV28
D gene: NA
J gene: TRBJ1-2
CDR3 length: 12
clone size: NA

CDR3 DNA: TGTGCCAGCAGCTGGGACGCCGCGGGCGAGCAGTACTTC
CDR3 protein: CASSWDAAGEQYF
V gene: TRBV5-5
D gene: NA
J gene: TRBJ2-7
CDR3 length: 13
clone size: NA

CDR3 DNA: TGTGCCAGCAGCCCACGACAGGGCAACACAGATACGCAGTATTTT
CDR3 protein: CASSPRQGNTDTQYF
V gene: TRBV7-9
D gene: TRBD1
J gene: TRBJ2-3
CDR3 length: 15
clone size: NA

CDR3 DNA: TGTGCCAGTAGGATCGCCGGGACAGTGGAAAACACTGAAGCTTTCTTT
CDR3 protein: CASRIAGTVENTEAFF
V gene: TRBV19
D gene: TRBD1
J gene: TRBJ1-1
CDR3 length: 16
clone size: NA

CDR3 DNA: TGTGCCAGCAGCAATCCGGGACTAGCGGGAGGTTCGAACACCGGGGAGCTGTTTTTT
CDR3 protein: CASSNPGLAGGSNTGELFF
V gene: TRBV2
D gene: TRBD2
J gene: TRBJ2-2
CDR3 length: 19
clone size: NA

CDR3 DNA: TGTGCCATCAGTGAGCAACTAGCGGGAGAGACCCAGTACTTC
CDR3 protein: CAISEQLAGETQYF
V gene: TRBV10-3
D gene: TRBD2
J gene: TRBJ2-5
CDR3 length: 14
clone size: once

CDR3 DNA: TGTGCCAGCAGCCACTCCAGGACAGGGGGCGCATACGAGCAGTACTTC
CDR3 protein: CASSHSRTGGAYEQYF
V gene: TRBV13
D gene: TRBD1
J gene: TRBJ2-7
CDR3 length: 16
clone size: NA

CDR3 DNA: TGTGCCAGCAGATCAGTCAGCTCCTACGAGCAGTACTTC
CDR3 protein: CASRSVSSYEQYF
V gene: TRBV7-9
D gene: NA
J gene: TRBJ2-7
CDR3 length: 13
clone size: NA

CDR3 DNA: TGTGCCAGCAGCTCCGGGACTGTCTATACGGGGAATGAGCAGTTCTTC
CDR3 protein: CASSSGTVYTGNEQFF
V gene: TRBV7-2
D gene: NA
J gene: TRBJ2-1
CDR3 length: 16
clone size: NA

CDR3 DNA: TGTGCCAGTAGTATAGTAGATACGGGCACTGAAGCTTTCTTT
CDR3 protein: CASSIVDTGTEAFF
V gene: TRBV19
D gene: NA
J gene: TRBJ1-1
CDR3 length: 14
clone size: NA

CDR3 DNA: TGCAGCGTTGCAGCTTCCTACGAGCAGTACTTC
CDR3 protein: CSVAASYEQYF
V gene: TRBV29-1
D gene: NA
J gene: TRBJ2-7
CDR3 length: 11
clone size: NA

CDR3 DNA: TGCGCCAGCAGCTTGGTCGAGACAGCGGGGGGATACGAGCAGTACTTC
CDR3 protein: CASSLVETAGGYEQYF
V gene: TRBV5-1
D gene: TRBD2
J gene: TRBJ2-7
CDR3 length: 16
clone size: once

CDR3 DNA: TGTGCCAGCTCACCAACCGGGACAGGGGGCTACGAGCAGTACTTC
CDR3 protein: CASSPTGTGGYEQYF
V gene: TRBV18
D gene: TRBD1
J gene: TRBJ2-7
CDR3 length: 15
clone size: once

CDR3 DNA: TGTGCCAGCTCACCCCAGGGGCTGCAGCCCCAGCATTTT
CDR3 protein: CASSPQGLQPQHF
V gene: TRBV18
D gene: NA
J gene: TRBJ1-5
CDR3 length: 13
clone size: few

CDR3 DNA: TGTGCCATCAGTGCGGCTAGCGGGAGTTTCACCGGGGAGCTGTTTTTT
CDR3 protein: CAISAASGSFTGELFF
V gene: TRBV10-3
D gene: TRBD2
J gene: TRBJ2-2
CDR3 length: 16
clone size: NA

CDR3 DNA: TGCGCCAGCAGCCGGCTGCCGGGACTAGCGGGAGGGCCGAACACAGATACGCAGTATTTT
CDR3 protein: CASSRLPGLAGGPNTDTQYF
V gene: TRBV5-1
D gene: TRBD2
J gene: TRBJ2-3
CDR3 length: 20
clone size: NA

CDR3 DNA: TGTGCCAGCATCCCCGCACAGACCGGGGAGCTGTTTTTT
CDR3 protein: CASIPAQTGELFF
V gene: TRBV7-9
D gene: NA
J gene: TRBJ2-2
CDR3 length: 13
clone size: NA

CDR3 DNA: TGTGCCAGTAGTGGGACATCTCTTTACACTGAAGCTTTCTTT
CDR3 protein: CASSGTSLYTEAFF
V gene: TRBV19
D gene: NA
J gene: TRBJ1-1
CDR3 length: 14
clone size: NA

CDR3 DNA: TGTGCCAGCAGTGATTTACAGGGGGCGGCTTTCTTT
CDR3 protein: CASSDLQGAAFF
V gene: TRBV6-1
D gene: TRBD1
J gene: TRBJ1-1
CDR3 length: 12
clone size: NA

CDR3 DNA: TGCGCCAGCAGCCCATCGACTAACTTAGCGGGCAAAGAGACCCAGTACTTC
CDR3 protein: CASSPSTNLAGKETQYF
V gene: TRBV4-1
D gene: TRBD2
J gene: TRBJ2-5
CDR3 length: 17
clone size: NA

CDR3 DNA: TGTGCCTCTGGGGGGTTCGGGGCCAACGTCCTGACTTTC
CDR3 protein: CASGGFGANVLTF
V gene: TRBV19
D gene: NA
J gene: TRBJ2-6
CDR3 length: 13
clone size: NA

CDR3 DNA: TGTGCCAGCTCACCAGACTTTGGAGCCAAAAACATTCAGTACTTC
CDR3 protein: CASSPDFGAKNIQYF
V gene: TRBV18
D gene: NA
J gene: TRBJ2-4
CDR3 length: 15
clone size: NA

CDR3 DNA: TGCGCCAGCAGCTTGGTCTCGAGCGGGAATGAGCAGTTCTTC
CDR3 protein: CASSLVSSGNEQFF
V gene: TRBV5-1
D gene: NA
J gene: TRBJ2-1
CDR3 length: 14
clone size: NA

CDR3 DNA: TGTGCCAGTACCAACATAGGGGCCAACGTCCTGACTTTC
CDR3 protein: CASTNIGANVLTF
V gene: TRBV19
D gene: NA
J gene: TRBJ2-6
CDR3 length: 13
clone size: NA

CDR3 DNA: TGTGCCAGCAGCTTAGGGGCCAGGGGACAGAACACCGGGGAGCTGTTTTTT
CDR3 protein: CASSLGARGQNTGELFF
V gene: TRBV7-2
D gene: NA
J gene: TRBJ2-2
CDR3 length: 17
clone size: NA

CDR3 DNA: TGTGCCAGCAGTCCGAACCAAGAGACCCAGTACTTC
CDR3 protein: CASSPNQETQYF
V gene: TRBV6-2/TRBV6-3
D gene: NA
J gene: TRBJ2-5
CDR3 length: 12
clone size: NA

CDR3 DNA: TGTGCCAGCAGAGAAGACAGGGACAATTCACCCCTCCACTTT
CDR3 protein: CASREDRDNSPLHF
V gene: TRBV28
D gene: TRBD1
J gene: TRBJ1-6
CDR3 length: 14
clone size: NA

CDR3 DNA: TGTGCCAGCTCACCAAGGCAAGAGACCCAGTACTTC
CDR3 protein: CASSPRQETQYF
V gene: TRBV18
D gene: NA
J gene: TRBJ2-5
CDR3 length: 12
clone size: NA

CDR3 DNA: TGTGCCAGCAGTTTTACGGCCCGAGAGCAGTACTTC
CDR3 protein: CASSFTAREQYF
V gene: TRBV6-2/TRBV6-3
D gene: NA
J gene: TRBJ2-7
CDR3 length: 12
clone size: NA

CDR3 DNA: TGTGCCAGTAAGGGACAGGGGACAGATACGCAGTATTTT
CDR3 protein: CASKGQGTDTQYF
V gene: TRBV19
D gene: TRBD1
J gene: TRBJ2-3
CDR3 length: 13
clone size: few

CDR3 DNA: TGTGCCAGCAGCTTAGTGGACAGGGGTGAAAAACTGTTTTTT
CDR3 protein: CASSLVDRGEKLFF
V gene: TRBV7-2
D gene: TRBD1
J gene: TRBJ1-4
CDR3 length: 14
clone size: NA